The 13 T cell receptor beta chains in this list originate from one sample, sequenced in a study of T-cell memory formation after mild COVID-19. TCRdb re-analysed the 5' RACE reads in MiXCR, keeping a single row per CDR3 protein. Among hundreds of thousands of distinct CDR3 sequences listed, about a sixth were seen once. Sample: PBMCs or a T cell subset sorted from them (not recorded which). The receptors here all came from a man aged 18 to 29 who had mild COVID-19 (a few samples of this study predate the infection). Cell type and time point are not known.

The chain has TRBV6-1 and TRBJ2-4, with TRBD1 identical over 7 bases. Trimming at V came to 7 bases and at J to 10 bases, leaving 13 bases not matched to a gene. Germline V gives CDR1 MNHNS, CDR2 SASEGT. This CDR3 spans 14 amino acids. This CDR3 reads CASTTDRPYGIQYF. The DNA for the CDR3 is TGTGCCAGCACCACGGACAGGCCGTATGGTATTCAGTACTTC.

Written as DNA, the CDR3 is TGTGCCAGCGGCCCGGGGGGGCACCCAGATACGCAGTATTTT. It yields the protein CASGPGGHPDTQYF. The chain is built from TRBV9 and TRBJ2-3; 8 nucleotides agree with TRBD2. Per the germline V gene, CDR1 is SGDLS and CDR2 is YYNGEE. The CDR3 totals 14 residues. The V and J ends lost 7 bases and 4 bases, in that order; junction bases with no gene match: 8.

J is TRBJ2-1 and V is TRBV10-3, with TRBD1 matching 12 bases. Germline V gene sequence: CDR1 ENHRY, CDR2 SYGVKD. The trim removed 10 bases at V and 7 bases at J, leaving 8 bases unmatched. This CDR3 comprises 14 residues. DNA for the CDR3: TGTGCCACCGGGGACAGGGGGCCCCCTAATGAGCAGTTCTTC. Its protein product is CATGDRGPPNEQFF.

The chain combines TRBV12-3 or TRBV12-4 with TRBJ2-3; the match to TRBD1 covers 7 bases. Germline trimming cut 6 bases from V and 6 bases from J; bases unmatched to any gene: 15. This CDR3 comprises 16 residues. CDR3 sequence reads: CASSPKTGSVTDTQYF. CDR3 sequence (DNA): TGTGCCAGCAGCCCCAAGACAGGGAGTGTAACGGATACGCAGTATTTT.

As regards this clonotype: One end of the junction does not line up with germline, which may come from a read error. The V call is TRBV7-9, the J call TRBJ2-1; D may be TRBD1 or TRBD2 (5 bases each). The CDR3 contains 13 residues. Germline V CDR1 and CDR2: SEHNR, FQNEAQ (reference sequence). Here the CDR3 DNA reads TGTGACAGCAGCCTAGTCGGGGCCAATGAGCAGTTCTTC. It is translated as CDSSLVGANEQFF.

V usage is TRBV6-6 and J usage is TRBJ1-6, with 7 bases identical to TRBD1. The germline gives CDR1 MNHNY, CDR2 SVGAGI (reference sequence). The trim removed 5 bases at V and 7 bases at J, leaving 11 bases unmatched. The CDR3 contains 16 residues. CDR3: CASSPIGTARNSPLHF. The DNA for the CDR3 is TGTGCCAGCAGTCCCATCGGGACAGCGAGGAATTCACCCCTCCACTTT.

This chain connects TRBV9 to TRBJ2-2; 7 bases are shared with TRBD2. The V and J ends lost 0 bases and 5 bases, in that order; junction bases with no gene match: 10. Germline CDR1 and CDR2: SGDLS and YYNGEE. The CDR3 is 17 amino acids. CDR3 in amino acids: CASSVVTSASSTGELFF. Written as DNA, the CDR3 is TGTGCCAGCAGCGTAGTCACTAGCGCTAGCAGTACCGGGGAGCTGTTTTTT.

This clonotype was seen a few times. V usage is TRBV5-1 and J usage is TRBJ1-4, with 7 positions matching TRBD1. J lost 7 bases, V lost 4 bases, and 13 bases had no gene match. Germline-derived CDR1 and CDR2 are SGHRS and YFSETQ. This CDR3 has 16 residues. The chain's CDR3 is CASSRRGQRGPEKLFF. The CDR3 region has the DNA TGCGCCAGCAGCAGACGGGGCCAAAGGGGGCCTGAAAAACTGTTTTTT.

This rearrangement joins TRBV5-1 to TRBJ1-1; D perhaps matches TRBD1 (5 bases). Trimming removed 0 bases at V and 5 bases at J, with 17 bases between. Germline V gene sequence: CDR1 SGHRS, CDR2 YFSETQ. This CDR3 region has 16 residues. The CDR3 coding sequence is TGCGCCAGCAGCTTGGCCGTGAGGCAGGGAGAGACTGAAGCTTTCTTT. It encodes CASSLAVRQGETEAFF.

This clonotype came up a few times. V usage is TRBV20-1 and J usage is TRBJ1-5, with a tentative D call TRBD1 (6 bases). The CDR3 is made up of 13 amino acids. Trimming left V 6 bases short and J 7 bases short, with 16 bases between. The germline gives CDR1 DFQATT, CDR2 SNEGSKA (reference sequence). The CDR3 DNA reads as TGCAGTGCAATCCGGGGGCCGCGACAGCCCCAGCATTTT. Protein product: CSAIRGPRQPQHF.

The rearrangement uses TRBV7-8 and TRBJ1-1; D is ambiguous. Trimming shortened V by 1 base and J by 0 bases, and 21 bases separated the two germline ends. The CDR3 contains 19 residues. CDR1 and CDR2 from the germline V gene are SGHVS and FQNEAQ. CDR3 amino acids: CASSLGRPRTAGMNTEAFF. The CDR3 DNA sequence: TGTGCCAGCAGCTTAGGACGGCCCCGGACCGCGGGGATGAACACTGAAGCTTTCTTT.

This clonotype was recorded many times. The chain couples TRBV5-6 to TRBJ1-1; D is ambiguous. The CDR3 consists of 11 residues. V was trimmed by 2 bases and J by 11 bases, leaving 10 bases between them. The germline gives CDR1 SGHDT, CDR2 YYEEEE. The chain's CDR3 is CASSFEASAFF. Written as DNA, the CDR3 is TGTGCCAGCAGCTTTGAAGCTAGCGCTTTCTTT.

The V and J genes are TRBV20-1 and TRBJ2-1, with TRBD2 matching 8 bases. The CDR3 is 13 residues long. V shed 6 bases and J 9 bases; nucleotides not matched to a gene: 10. The germline V gene encodes CDR1 DFQATT and CDR2 SNEGSKA (reference sequence). The CDR3 loop is CSATQGLGAEQFF. The CDR3 bases are TGCAGTGCCACGCAGGGACTAGGAGCTGAGCAGTTCTTC.